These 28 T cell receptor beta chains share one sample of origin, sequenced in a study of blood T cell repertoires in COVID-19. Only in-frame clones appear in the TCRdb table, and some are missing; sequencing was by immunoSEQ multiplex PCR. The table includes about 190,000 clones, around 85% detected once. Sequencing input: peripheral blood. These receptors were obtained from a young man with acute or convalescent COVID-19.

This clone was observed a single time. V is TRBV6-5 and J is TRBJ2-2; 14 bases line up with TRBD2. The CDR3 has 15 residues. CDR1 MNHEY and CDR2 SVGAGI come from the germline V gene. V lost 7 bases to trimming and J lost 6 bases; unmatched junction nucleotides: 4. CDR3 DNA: TGTGCCAGCACCGGACTAGCGGGGGGTTCCGGGGAGCTGTTTTTT. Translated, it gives CASTGLAGGSGELFF.

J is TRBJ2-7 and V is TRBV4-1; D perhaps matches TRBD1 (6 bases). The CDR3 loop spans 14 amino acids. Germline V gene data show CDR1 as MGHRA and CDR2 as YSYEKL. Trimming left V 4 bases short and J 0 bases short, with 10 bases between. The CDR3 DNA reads TGCGCCAGCAGCCGACCGGGACACTCCTACGAGCAGTACTTC. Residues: CASSRPGHSYEQYF.

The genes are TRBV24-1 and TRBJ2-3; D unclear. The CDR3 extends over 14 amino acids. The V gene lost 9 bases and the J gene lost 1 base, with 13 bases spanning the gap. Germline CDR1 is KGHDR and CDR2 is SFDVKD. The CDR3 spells CATDPGFGTDTQYF. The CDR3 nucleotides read TGTGCCACCGATCCCGGGTTCGGCACAGATACGCAGTATTTT.

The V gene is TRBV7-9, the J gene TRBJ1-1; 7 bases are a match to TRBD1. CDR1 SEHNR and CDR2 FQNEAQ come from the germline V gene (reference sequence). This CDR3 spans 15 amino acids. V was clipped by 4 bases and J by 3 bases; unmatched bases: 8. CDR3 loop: CASSWASGGYTEAFF. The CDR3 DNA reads TGTGCCAGCAGCTGGGCTTCAGGGGGATACACTGAAGCTTTCTTT.

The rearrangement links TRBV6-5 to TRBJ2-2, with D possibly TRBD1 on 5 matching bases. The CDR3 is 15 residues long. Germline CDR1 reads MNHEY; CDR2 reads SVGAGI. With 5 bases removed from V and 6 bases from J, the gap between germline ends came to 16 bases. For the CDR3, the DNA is TGTGCCAGCAGTCTAAGGCAGGGCACCGCCGGGGAGCTGTTTTTT. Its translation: CASSLRQGTAGELFF.

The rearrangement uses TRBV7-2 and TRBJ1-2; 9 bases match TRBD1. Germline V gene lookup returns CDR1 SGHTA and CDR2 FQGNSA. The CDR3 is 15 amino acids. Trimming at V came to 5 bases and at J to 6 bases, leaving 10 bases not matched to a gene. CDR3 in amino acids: CASSPNFGTGHGYTF. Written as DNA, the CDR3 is TGTGCCAGCAGCCCCAACTTCGGGACAGGGCATGGCTACACCTTC.

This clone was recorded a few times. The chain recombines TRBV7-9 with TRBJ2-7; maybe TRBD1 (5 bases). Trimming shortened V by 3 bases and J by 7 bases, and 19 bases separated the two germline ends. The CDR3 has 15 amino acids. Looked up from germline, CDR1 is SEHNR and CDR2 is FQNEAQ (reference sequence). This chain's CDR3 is CASSLGPSKLQEQYF. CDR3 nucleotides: TGTGCCAGCAGCTTGGGGCCCTCCAAGCTCCAAGAGCAGTACTTC.

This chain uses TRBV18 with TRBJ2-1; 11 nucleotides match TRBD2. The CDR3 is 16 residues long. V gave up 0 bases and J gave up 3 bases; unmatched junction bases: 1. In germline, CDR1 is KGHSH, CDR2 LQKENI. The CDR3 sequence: CASSPPGLAGYNEQFF. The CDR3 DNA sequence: TGTGCCAGCTCACCACCTGGACTAGCGGGCTACAATGAGCAGTTCTTC.

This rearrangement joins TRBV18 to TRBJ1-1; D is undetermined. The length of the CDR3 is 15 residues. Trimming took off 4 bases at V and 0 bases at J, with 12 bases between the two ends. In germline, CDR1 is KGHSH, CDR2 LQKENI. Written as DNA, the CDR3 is TGTGCCAGCTCACTCACCGGGGTGATGAACACTGAAGCTTTCTTT. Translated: CASSLTGVMNTEAFF.

The CDR3 spells CASSQVQFINSPLHF. In nucleotides, the CDR3 is TGTGCCAGCAGCCAAGTTCAGTTTATTAATTCACCCCTCCACTTT. This chain uses TRBV4-2 with TRBJ1-6, with unresolved D. The CDR3 totals 15 residues. Germline V gives CDR1 LGHNA, CDR2 YNFKEQ. Trimming left V 1 base short and J 6 bases short, with 10 bases between.

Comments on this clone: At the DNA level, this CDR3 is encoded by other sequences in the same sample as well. CDR3 sequence (DNA): TGCGCCAGCAGCTTGGGGCAGAACACCGGGGAGCTGTTTTTT. Translated: CASSLGQNTGELFF. The rearrangement joins TRBV5-1 to TRBJ2-2; D is unclear. CDR3 length: 14 residues. The ends were cut back, 0 bases at V and 1 base at J, with 4 bases in the middle. CDR1 is SGHRS, CDR2 YFSETQ, per germline.

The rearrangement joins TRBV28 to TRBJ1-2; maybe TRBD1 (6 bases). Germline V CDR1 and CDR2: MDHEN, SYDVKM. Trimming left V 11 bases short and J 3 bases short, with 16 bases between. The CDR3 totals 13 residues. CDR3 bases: TGTGCCTCCACCGGGGGGCTTGACTATGGCTACACCTTC. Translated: CASTGGLDYGYTF.

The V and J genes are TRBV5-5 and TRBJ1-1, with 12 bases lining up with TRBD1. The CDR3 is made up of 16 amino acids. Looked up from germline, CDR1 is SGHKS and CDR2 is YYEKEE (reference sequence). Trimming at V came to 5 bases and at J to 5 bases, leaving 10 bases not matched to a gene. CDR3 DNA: TGTGCCAGCAGGCGAACGGGACAGGGGGCTTTGACTGAAGCTTTCTTT. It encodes CASRRTGQGALTEAFF.

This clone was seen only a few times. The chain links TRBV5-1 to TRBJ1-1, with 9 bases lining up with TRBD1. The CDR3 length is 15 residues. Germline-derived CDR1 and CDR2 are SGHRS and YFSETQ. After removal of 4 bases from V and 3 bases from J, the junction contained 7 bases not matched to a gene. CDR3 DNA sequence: TGCGCCAGCAGCCGGGGACAGGGAGGGCACACTGAAGCTTTCTTT. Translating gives CASSRGQGGHTEAFF.

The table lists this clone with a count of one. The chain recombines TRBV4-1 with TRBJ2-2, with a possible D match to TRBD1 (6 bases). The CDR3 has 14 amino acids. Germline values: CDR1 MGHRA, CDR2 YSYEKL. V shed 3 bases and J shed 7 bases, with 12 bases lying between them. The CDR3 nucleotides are TGCGCCAGCAGCCATCAAGGGGGTAGCGGGGAGCTGTTTTTT. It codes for CASSHQGGSGELFF.

Written as DNA, the CDR3 is TGCGCCAGCAGTCGTACAGGGGGCTATACTGAAGCTTTCTTT. Protein product: CASSRTGGYTEAFF. V usage is TRBV4-1 and J usage is TRBJ1-1; the match to TRBD1 covers 9 bases. CDR1 and CDR2 from the germline V gene are MGHRA and YSYEKL. The CDR3 runs 14 residues. Germline trimming cut 6 bases from V and 5 bases from J; bases unmatched to any gene: 7.

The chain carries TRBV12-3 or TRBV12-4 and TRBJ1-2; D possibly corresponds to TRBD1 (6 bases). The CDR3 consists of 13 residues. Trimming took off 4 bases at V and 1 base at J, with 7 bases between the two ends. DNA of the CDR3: TGTGCCAGCAGTTGGACAGTTAACTATGGCTACACCTTC. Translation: CASSWTVNYGYTF.

DNA of the CDR3: TGTGCCAGTAGTATAGCGGGGGTTGGCACTGAAGCTTTCTTT. Translated: CASSIAGVGTEAFF. The chain joins TRBV19 to TRBJ1-1, with D perhaps TRBD1 (5 bases). The V gene's germline CDR1 is LNHDA and CDR2 SQIVND (reference sequence). CDR3 size: 14 residues. Trimming took 1 base from V and 4 from J, leaving 10 bases between them.

CDR3 amino acids: CASSSQTSGRLEQYF. The CDR3 DNA follows: TGTGCCAGCAGCTCGCAGACTAGCGGGAGGCTTGAGCAGTACTTC. The chain recombines TRBV11-2 with TRBJ2-7; TRBD2 aligns across 13 bases. Trimming removed 4 bases from V and 7 bases from J; junction bases left unmatched: 7. CDR3 length equals 15 residues. The V gene's germline CDR1 is SGHAT and CDR2 FQNNGV.

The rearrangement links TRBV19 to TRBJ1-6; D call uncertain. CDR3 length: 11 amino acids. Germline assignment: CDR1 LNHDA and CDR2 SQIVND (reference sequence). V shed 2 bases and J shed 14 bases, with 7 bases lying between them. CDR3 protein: CASSISGALHF. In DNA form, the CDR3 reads TGTGCCAGTAGTATATCGGGAGCCCTCCACTTT.

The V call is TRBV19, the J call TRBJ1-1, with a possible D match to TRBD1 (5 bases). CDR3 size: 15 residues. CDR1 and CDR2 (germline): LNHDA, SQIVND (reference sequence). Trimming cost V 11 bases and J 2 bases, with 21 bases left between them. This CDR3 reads CAVSPVGGLNTEAFF. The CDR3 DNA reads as TGTGCCGTCTCCCCTGTGGGGGGACTAAACACTGAAGCTTTCTTT.

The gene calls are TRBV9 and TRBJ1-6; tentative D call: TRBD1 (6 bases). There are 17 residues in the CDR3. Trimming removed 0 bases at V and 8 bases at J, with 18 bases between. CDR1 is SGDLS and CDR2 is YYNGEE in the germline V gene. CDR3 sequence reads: CASSVAPRVGAHSPLHF. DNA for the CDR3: TGTGCCAGCAGCGTAGCCCCTCGGGTGGGGGCACATTCACCCCTCCACTTT.

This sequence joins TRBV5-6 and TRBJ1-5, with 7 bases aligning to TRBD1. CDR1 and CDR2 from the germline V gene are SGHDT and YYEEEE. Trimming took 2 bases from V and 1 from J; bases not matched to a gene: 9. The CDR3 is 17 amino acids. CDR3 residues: CASSFRGGALSNQPQHF. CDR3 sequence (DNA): TGTGCCAGCAGCTTTAGAGGGGGCGCGTTGAGCAATCAGCCCCAGCATTTT.

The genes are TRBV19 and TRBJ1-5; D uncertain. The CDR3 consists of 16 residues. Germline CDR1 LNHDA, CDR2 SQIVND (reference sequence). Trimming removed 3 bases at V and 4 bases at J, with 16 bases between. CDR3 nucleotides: TGTGCCAGTAGTATCCTGTTGGGTCCTAGTAATCAGCCCCAGCATTTT. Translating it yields CASSILLGPSNQPQHF. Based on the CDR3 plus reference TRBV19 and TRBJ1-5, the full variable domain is DGGITQSPKYLFRKEGQNVTLSCEQNLNHDAMYWYRQDPGQGLRLIYYSQIVNDFQKGDIAEGYSVSREKKESFPLTVTSAQKNPTAFYLCASSILLGPSNQPQHFGDGTRLSIL.

The CDR3: CATVGGSNQPQHF. CDR3 nucleotides: TGTGCCACCGTCGGAGGTAGCAATCAGCCCCAGCATTTT. This chain links TRBV15 with TRBJ1-5; no firm D call. The CDR3 is 13 residues long. The germline gives CDR1 LNHNV, CDR2 YYDKDF (reference sequence). V gave up 8 bases and J gave up 0 bases, with 8 bases separating them.

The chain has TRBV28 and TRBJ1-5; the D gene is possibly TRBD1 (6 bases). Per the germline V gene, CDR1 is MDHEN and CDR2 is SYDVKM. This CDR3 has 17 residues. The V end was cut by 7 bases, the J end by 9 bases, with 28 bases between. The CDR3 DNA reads TGTGCCAGCACCCCCGCCCTACAGGGTCGTTCTCGTCTGCCCCAGCATTTT. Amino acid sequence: CASTPALQGRSRLPQHF.

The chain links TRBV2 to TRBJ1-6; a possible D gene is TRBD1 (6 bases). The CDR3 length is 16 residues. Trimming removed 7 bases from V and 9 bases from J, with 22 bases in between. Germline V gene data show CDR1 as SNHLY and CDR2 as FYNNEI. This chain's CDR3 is CASTESRAGGGSPLHF. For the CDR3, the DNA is TGTGCCAGCACAGAGAGTCGGGCTGGGGGCGGTTCACCCCTCCACTTT.

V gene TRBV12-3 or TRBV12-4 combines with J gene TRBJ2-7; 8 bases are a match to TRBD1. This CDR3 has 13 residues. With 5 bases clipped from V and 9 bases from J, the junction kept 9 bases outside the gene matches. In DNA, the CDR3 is TGTGCCAGCAGTGCAGGGGGCCGTTTTGGGCAGTACTTC. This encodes CASSAGGRFGQYF.